This is a list of T cell receptor beta chains from one sample in a study of response to subunit inactivated influenza vaccine. TCRdb redid the calling of the RT-PCR reads with MiXCR, one entry per CDR3 protein. Of approximately 730,000 distinct CDR3 sequences in the sample, about 14% were seen once. Sequencing used PBMCs from blood, obtained roughly 2 weeks before vaccination. These receptor sequences come from a man aged 50 to 59 who received an inactivated influenza vaccine. CDR3s include the opening cysteine and the closing phenylalanine or tryptophan. A D gene is named only where the DNA matches it firmly. Expanded clones are given a class, and other clones once, few, many or no size at all.

J	V	D	size	CDR3	DNA
TRBJ2-5	TRBV4-3	TRBD2	.	CASSQEGRGTQYF	TGCGCCAGCAGCCAGGAGGGGAGGGGGACCCAGTACTTC
TRBJ2-7	TRBV7-2	.	few	CASSLVPSRDYEQYF	TGTGCCAGCAGCTTAGTCCCCAGCCGGGACTACGAGCAGTACTTC
TRBJ2-1	TRBV20-1	.	few	CSASLGNYNEQFF	TGCAGTGCTAGTCTGGGCAACTACAATGAGCAGTTCTTC
TRBJ2-3	TRBV6-5	.	few	CASSYGPLPGTDTQYF	TGTGCCAGCAGTTACGGGCCCTTACCCGGCACAGATACGCAGTATTTT
TRBJ1-4	TRBV6-6	.	few	CAAAPATNEKLFF	TGTGCCGCAGCACCCGCAACTAATGAAAAACTGTTTTTT
TRBJ2-3	TRBV9	TRBD2	.	CASSVATGGLAGLTDTQYF	TGTGCCAGCAGCGTAGCTACGGGGGGACTAGCGGGACTCACAGATACGCAGTATTTT
TRBJ2-7	TRBV5-1	.	many	CASSFLRGAYEQYF	TGCGCCAGCAGCTTCTTGAGGGGGGCCTACGAGCAGTACTTC
TRBJ2-5	TRBV12-3/TRBV12-4	.	few	CASSLSPVTQYF	TGTGCCAGCAGTTTAAGCCCTGTGACCCAGTACTTC
TRBJ1-1	TRBV20-1	.	.	CSARDLRGLNTEAFF	TGCAGTGCTAGAGACCTCAGAGGTCTGAACACTGAAGCTTTCTTT
TRBJ1-2	TRBV27	TRBD1	.	CASKRWTGDGYTF	TGTGCCAGCAAGAGGTGGACAGGTGATGGCTACACCTTC
TRBJ2-5	TRBV7-2	TRBD1	few	CASSPGQGYQETQYF	TGTGCCAGCAGCCCAGGACAGGGGTACCAAGAGACCCAGTACTTC
TRBJ1-3	TRBV6-1	TRBD1	.	CASQGVRGNTIYF	TGTGCCAGTCAGGGGGTTAGAGGAAACACCATATATTTT
TRBJ2-5	TRBV7-2	.	few	CATSYRIQETQYF	TGTGCCACCTCGTACAGGATCCAAGAGACCCAGTACTTC
TRBJ1-5	TRBV12-3/TRBV12-4	.	few	CASSLGPGYSNQPQHF	TGTGCCAGCAGTTTAGGGCCCGGGTATAGCAATCAGCCCCAGCATTTT
TRBJ2-7	TRBV24-1	.	.	CATRGTALGEQYF	TGTGCCACCAGAGGGACGGCACTCGGTGAGCAGTACTTC
TRBJ2-6	TRBV9	TRBD1	few	CASSGGQPSGANVLTF	TGTGCCAGCAGCGGGGGACAGCCCTCTGGGGCCAACGTCCTGACTTTC
TRBJ2-1	TRBV21-1	.	few	CASSKASRSSYNEQFF	TGTGCCAGCAGCAAAGCGTCACGGAGCTCCTACAATGAGCAGTTCTTC
TRBJ2-7	TRBV7-8	.	few	CASTAYRDSYEQYF	TGTGCCAGCACCGCGTACAGGGACTCCTACGAGCAGTACTTC
TRBJ2-2	TRBV5-1	TRBD2	.	CASTLGGGTGELFF	TGCGCCAGCACCCTCGGCGGGGGCACCGGGGAGCTGTTTTTT
TRBJ2-7	TRBV6-1	.	.	CASSEQGRALYEQYF	TGTGCCAGCAGTGAGCAGGGGAGGGCCCTGTACGAGCAGTACTTC
TRBJ1-2	TRBV4-2	.	.	CASSPRQEYYGYTF	TGTGCCAGCAGCCCCCGTCAAGAATACTATGGCTACACCTTC
TRBJ2-7	TRBV7-2	.	.	CASSILGYEQYF	TGTGCCAGCAGCATACTAGGTTACGAGCAGTACTTC
TRBJ2-7	TRBV6-5	.	few	CASRSSGQGSYEQYF	TGTGCCAGCAGGTCCTCGGGACAAGGATCATACGAGCAGTACTTC
TRBJ2-2	TRBV7-6	.	few	CASSLVVADNTGELFF	TGTGCCAGCAGCTTAGTTGTAGCCGATAACACCGGGGAGCTGTTTTTT
TRBJ2-7	TRBV20-1	.	many	CSAFSSGHDYEQYF	TGCAGTGCTTTCTCCAGCGGGCATGACTACGAGCAGTACTTC
TRBJ1-2	TRBV7-2	.	.	CASSLDWRSGGYTF	TGTGCCAGCAGCTTAGATTGGAGGTCGGGAGGCTACACCTTC
TRBJ2-3	TRBV18	TRBD2	few	CASSPRGPGLAGGTDTQYF	TGTGCCAGCTCACCACGTGGACCGGGACTAGCGGGAGGCACAGATACGCAGTATTTT
TRBJ2-3	TRBV24-1	.	.	CATSDFPDFTDGSTDTQYF	TGTGCCACCAGTGATTTTCCAGACTTTACCGATGGAAGCACAGATACGCAGTATTTT
TRBJ1-1	TRBV11-1	.	few	CASSSRAGNTEAFF	TGTGCCAGCAGCTCCCGGGCGGGGAACACTGAAGCTTTCTTT
TRBJ2-3	TRBV5-1	.	few	CASSPGGLQADTQYF	TGCGCCAGCAGCCCTGGAGGGCTCCAGGCAGATACGCAGTATTTT
TRBJ1-2	TRBV12-3/TRBV12-4	TRBD1	.	CASSSGGAYGYTF	TGTGCCAGCAGTTCAGGGGGCGCCTATGGCTACACCTTC
TRBJ2-6	TRBV4-3	.	.	CASSQAARGPGANVLTF	TGCGCCAGCAGCCAAGCCGCCAGGGGACCTGGGGCCAACGTCCTGACTTTC
TRBJ2-3	TRBV24-1	TRBD1	few	CATSDPGQGIGLPTDTQYF	TGTGCCACCAGTGATCCCGGACAGGGAATAGGGCTCCCCACAGATACGCAGTATTTT
TRBJ1-1	TRBV27	.	.	CASSLLGGFNTEAFF	TGTGCCAGCAGTTTATTAGGCGGTTTTAACACTGAAGCTTTCTTT
TRBJ2-7	TRBV7-9	.	.	CASSPGPSSSYEQYF	TGTGCCAGCAGCCCCGGGCCCAGCTCCTCGTACGAGCAGTACTTC
TRBJ2-1	TRBV4-3	.	few	CASSQVGRADNEQFF	TGCGCCAGCAGCCAAGTGGGCAGGGCCGACAATGAGCAGTTCTTC